The 24 T cell receptor beta chains below were found in one sample sequenced in a study of healthy donors' naive CD4 and CD8 T cells. TCR libraries were built from about 500 ng of total RNA by linear amplification. TCRdb analysed the reads with MiXCR anew, one entry per CDR3 protein. This sample has roughly 200,000 distinct CDR3 sequences, with around three quarters found just once. Sequencing was performed on naive CD4+ and CD8+ T cells sorted from blood, pooled from several donors. Source of these receptors: a pool of human donors in good health; the sample pools cells from several healthy donors.

The V gene is TRBV19, the J gene TRBJ2-7; a weak D match, TRBD2 (6 bases). The CDR3 is made up of 13 amino acids. V lost 7 bases, J lost 6 bases, and 16 bases lay in between. Germline CDR1 is LNHDA and CDR2 is SQIVND (reference sequence). CDR3 amino acids: CASTGTAGSEQYF. The CDR3 coding sequence is TGTGCCAGTACCGGGACCGCCGGGAGCGAGCAGTACTTC.

This chain links TRBV15 with TRBJ1-2; no definite D call. Germline-derived CDR1 and CDR2 are LNHNV and YYDKDF (reference sequence). V lost 1 base to trimming and J lost 4 bases, with 13 bases between them. The length of the CDR3 is 15 residues. CDR3 in DNA: TGTGCCACCAGCAGAGGAGGCCCAAATAGCTATGGCTACACCTTC. Its translation: CATSRGGPNSYGYTF.

The sample holds one count of this clonotype. This chain joins TRBV30 and TRBJ1-1; D uncertain. The V end was cut by 1 base, the J end by 8 bases, with 20 bases between. The CDR3 totals 15 residues. CDR1 is GTSNPN, CDR2 SVGIG, per germline (reference sequence). The CDR3 sequence: CAWSEGVAALREAFF. In nucleotides, the CDR3 is TGTGCCTGGAGTGAGGGTGTGGCTGCCCTTCGGGAAGCTTTCTTT.

This rearrangement joins TRBV27 to TRBJ2-7; D gene unclear. This CDR3 region has 13 residues. V lost 3 bases to trimming and J lost 2 bases, with 8 bases between them. The germline gives CDR1 MNHEY, CDR2 SMNVEV (reference sequence). CDR3 residues: CASSFRSAYEQYF. In nucleotides, the CDR3 is TGTGCCAGCAGTTTTCGGTCCGCCTACGAGCAGTACTTC.

CDR3 in amino acids: CSGLQGHEQFF. As DNA, the CDR3 is TGCAGCGGTCTACAGGGGCATGAGCAGTTCTTC. V is TRBV29-1 and J is TRBJ2-1, with TRBD1 matching over 7 bases. Per the germline V gene, CDR1 is SQVTM and CDR2 is ANQGSEA. The CDR3 spans 11 residues. Losses at the gene ends were 7 bases for V and 8 bases for J; bases not matched to a gene: 5.

This clonotype was counted a few times. The chain has TRBV29-1 and TRBJ1-2; D unclear. The CDR3 has 11 residues. Germline V gene sequence: CDR1 SQVTM, CDR2 ANQGSEA. Trimming took off 4 bases at V and 4 bases at J, with 7 bases between the two ends. CDR3 loop: CSVVDIYGYTF. The CDR3 DNA reads as TGCAGCGTTGTGGATATCTATGGCTACACCTTC.

This clonotype appeared a few times. The chain employs TRBV19 and TRBJ1-1, with unresolved D. Trimming shortened V by 3 bases and J by 4 bases, and 12 bases separated the two germline ends. The germline CDR1 and CDR2 sequences are LNHDA and SQIVND (reference sequence). The CDR3 is 14 residues long. As DNA, the CDR3 is TGTGCCAGTAGTATTGGGGTAGTCGGCACTGAAGCTTTCTTT. It codes for CASSIGVVGTEAFF.

The J gene is TRBJ1-2, the V gene TRBV29-1; 11 bases match TRBD1. CDR1 SQVTM and CDR2 ANQGSEA come from the germline V gene. Trimming at V came to 5 bases and at J to 5 bases, leaving 4 bases not matched to a gene. The CDR3 has 13 residues. CDR3 sequence: CSVLGQGAYGYTF. CDR3 DNA: TGCAGCGTTCTAGGACAGGGGGCGTATGGCTACACCTTC.

V and J are TRBV29-1 and TRBJ2-2, with D uncertain. Looked up from germline, CDR1 is SQVTM and CDR2 is ANQGSEA. This CDR3 contains 12 residues. V lost 2 bases to trimming and J lost 1 base, with 2 bases between them. The CDR3 coding sequence is TGCAGCGTTGAAAGGAACACCGGGGAGCTGTTTTTT. This codes for CSVERNTGELFF.

J is TRBJ1-1 and V is TRBV29-1, with 8 bases lining up with TRBD1. The V and J ends lost 6 bases and 1 base, in that order; junction bases with no gene match: 4. Germline lookup yields CDR1 SQVTM and CDR2 ANQGSEA. The CDR3 length is 13 residues. The CDR3 nucleotides are TGCAGCGTCGCTGACAGGGGGAACACTGAAGCTTTCTTT. Translated: CSVADRGNTEAFF. Together with reference TRBV29-1 and TRBJ1-1, the CDR3 gives the full variable domain: SAVISQKPSRDICQRGTSLTIQCQVDSQVTMMFWYRQQPGQSLTLIATANQGSEATYESGFVIDKFPISRPNLTFSTLTVSNMSPEDSSIYLCSVADRGNTEAFFGQGTRLTVV.

Only one count was recorded for this clonotype. The gene calls are TRBV6-5 and TRBJ1-1, with D uncertain. The germline V gene has CDR1 MNHEY and CDR2 SVGAGI. The CDR3 sequence is 15 residues long. Trimming left V 2 bases short and J 2 bases short, with 12 bases between. The CDR3 is CASSYTADLNTEAFF. The CDR3 coding sequence is TGTGCCAGCAGTTACACGGCCGACCTAAACACTGAAGCTTTCTTT.

The chain carries TRBV29-1 and TRBJ2-2; D is ambiguous. Germline-derived CDR1 and CDR2 are SQVTM and ANQGSEA. The CDR3 spans 14 residues. Trimming took off 6 bases at V and 0 bases at J, with 11 bases between the two ends. The CDR3 sequence is CSVAGLANTGELFF. The CDR3 nucleotides read TGCAGCGTGGCAGGTCTCGCGAACACCGGGGAGCTGTTTTTT.

This chain joins TRBV19 and TRBJ2-1; 10 bases are shared with TRBD2. Germline V gives CDR1 LNHDA, CDR2 SQIVND (reference sequence). The CDR3 sequence is 14 residues long. Trimming cost V 6 bases and J 4 bases; bases outside gene matches: 3. CDR3 nucleotide sequence: TGTGCCAGTAGCTCACTAGCGGGGTACAATGAGCAGTTCTTC. It encodes CASSSLAGYNEQFF.

V is TRBV20-1 and J is TRBJ2-1, with D possibly called TRBD1 or TRBD2 (6 bases each). The CDR3 runs 15 residues. V lost 4 bases, J lost 4 bases, and 17 bases lay in between. Germline CDR1 is DFQATT and CDR2 is SNEGSKA (reference sequence). The CDR3 sequence is CSAKDGGRPYNEQFF. The CDR3 DNA sequence: TGCAGTGCTAAAGACGGGGGCAGACCTTACAATGAGCAGTTCTTC.

V is TRBV6-2 or TRBV6-3 and J is TRBJ2-7; D is unclear. Trimming stripped 4 bases from V and 3 bases from J, with 4 bases between. Looked up from germline, CDR1 is MNHEY and CDR2 is SVGEGT. This CDR3 has 11 residues. CDR3 in DNA: TGTGCCAGCAGTTCGCTCTACGAGCAGTACTTC. Translated, it gives CASSSLYEQYF.

The genes are TRBV18 and TRBJ1-1; no clear D. Trimming took off 3 bases at V and 3 bases at J, with 8 bases between the two ends. The CDR3 extends over 13 amino acids. The germline CDR1 and CDR2 sequences are KGHSH and LQKENI. The CDR3 loop reads CASSPWVDTEAFF. CDR3 DNA: TGTGCCAGCTCACCCTGGGTGGACACTGAAGCTTTCTTT.

The chain couples TRBV19 to TRBJ2-1; TRBD2 agrees at 8 bases. From germline, CDR1 is LNHDA and CDR2 SQIVND (reference sequence). The CDR3 spans 15 residues. Trimming took 7 bases from V and 3 from J; bases not matched to a gene: 8. CDR3 nucleotide sequence: TGTGCCAGTAACCTCTTACGGGGGGGCTACAATGAGCAGTTCTTC. Protein product: CASNLLRGGYNEQFF.

CDR3: CASRGQLNTEAFF. CDR3 DNA: TGTGCCAGCAGGGGACAGTTGAACACTGAAGCTTTCTTT. The chain employs TRBV6-5 and TRBJ1-1, with TRBD1 identical over 7 bases. The length of the CDR3 is 13 residues. CDR1 and CDR2 from the germline V gene are MNHEY and SVGAGI. Unmatched junction bases numbered 1, after V lost 6 bases and J lost 0 bases.

The rearrangement joins TRBV19 to TRBJ2-3; the D gene is possibly TRBD1 (5 bases). V lost 6 bases and J lost 5, with 15 bases in between. The CDR3 length is 14 residues. Per the germline V gene, CDR1 is LNHDA and CDR2 is SQIVND (reference sequence). The CDR3 is CASRRDSHQDTQYF. The CDR3 DNA sequence: TGTGCCAGTAGACGAGACAGCCACCAAGATACGCAGTATTTT.

V and J are TRBV29-1 and TRBJ2-7; 12 bases align to TRBD2. Losses at the gene ends were 6 bases for V and 7 bases for J; bases not matched to a gene: 7. Per germline, CDR1 SQVTM and CDR2 ANQGSEA. The CDR3 sequence is 13 residues long. CDR3 amino acids: CSVGTSGLWEQYF. The CDR3, as DNA: TGCAGCGTGGGGACTAGCGGGCTGTGGGAGCAGTACTTC.

About this clonotype itself: The junction and the germline gene differ at one end; a read error may be behind it. The chain carries TRBV4-3 and TRBJ2-1; the match to TRBD2 covers 13 bases. The CDR3 is 21 residues long. Germline V gene sequence: CDR1 LGHNA, CDR2 YSLEER. In DNA, the CDR3 is TGCGCCAGCAACCAAGAGAGGATACTAGCGGGAGGGGCCCTCTCTTACAATGAGCAGTTCTTC. Amino acid sequence: CASNQERILAGGALSYNEQFF.

The rearrangement links TRBV30 to TRBJ2-3; D possibly corresponds to TRBD1 (5 bases). Trimming left V 5 bases short and J 3 bases short, with 21 bases between. CDR1 and CDR2 from the germline V gene are GTSNPN and SVGIG (reference sequence). The CDR3 totals 16 residues. CDR3 loop: CAWGASGPGATDTQYF. The CDR3 coding sequence is TGTGCCTGGGGGGCATCCGGGCCAGGAGCGACAGATACGCAGTATTTT.

J is TRBJ2-2 and V is TRBV6-2 or TRBV6-3; unclear D gene. V was pared by 7 bases and J by 1 base, with 10 bases between. The V gene's germline CDR1 is MNHEY and CDR2 SVGEGT. CDR3 size: 14 residues. For the CDR3, the DNA is TGTGCCAGCAAACGGCCTCAGAACACCGGGGAGCTGTTTTTT. Protein product: CASKRPQNTGELFF.

DNA of the CDR3: TGCAGCGTTGAATGTTCCAATCATAGGTCGCGTGAGCAGTACGTC. This codes for CSVECSNHRSREQYV. V usage is TRBV29-1 and J usage is TRBJ2-7, with unresolved D. The CDR3 loop spans 15 amino acids. With 2 bases removed from V and 7 bases from J, the gap between germline ends came to 21 bases. Germline lookup yields CDR1 SQVTM and CDR2 ANQGSEA.